This T cell receptor beta chain is drawn from a study of neurological immune-mediated disorders. General study results and limits: Multiple sclerosis was found to have the least TCR clonal expansion, below healthy controls, and HTLV-1-associated myelopathy the most.

TCRdb re-analysed the 5' RACE reads in MiXCR, keeping a single row per CDR3 protein. The sample consists of under 60,000 distinct CDR3 sequences, about a tenth of them appearing once. Source material was 2 million unsorted PBMCs, stored at -80 °C in RNAlater. This clonotype showed up many times. Its antigen remains unidentified. CDR3 length equals 14 residues. Germline V lookup: CDR1 MNHEY, CDR2 SMNVEV (reference sequence). Losses at the gene ends were 6 bases for V and 7 bases for J; bases not matched to a gene: 6. The chain carries TRBV27 and TRBJ2-4; 10 bases align to TRBD1. The specimen sequenced was PBMCs. This clonotype was sampled from a woman aged 40 to 50 with HTLV-1-associated myelopathy (HAM/TSP). The DNA for the CDR3 is TGTGCCAGCAGGGGGACAGGGGTCGGGAACATTCAGTACTTC. Protein product: CASRGTGVGNIQYF.